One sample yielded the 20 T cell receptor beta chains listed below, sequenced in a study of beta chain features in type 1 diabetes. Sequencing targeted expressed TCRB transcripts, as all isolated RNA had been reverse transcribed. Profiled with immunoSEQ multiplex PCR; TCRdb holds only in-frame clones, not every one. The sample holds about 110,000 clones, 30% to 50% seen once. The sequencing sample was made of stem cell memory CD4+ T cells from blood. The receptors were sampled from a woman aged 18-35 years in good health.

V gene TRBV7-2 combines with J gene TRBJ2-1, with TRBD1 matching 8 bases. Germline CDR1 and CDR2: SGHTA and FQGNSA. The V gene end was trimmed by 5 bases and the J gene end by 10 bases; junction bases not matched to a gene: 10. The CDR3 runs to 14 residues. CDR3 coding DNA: TGTGCCAGCAGCCCATCAGACAGGGGCGGCGAGCAGTTCTTC. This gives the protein CASSPSDRGGEQFF. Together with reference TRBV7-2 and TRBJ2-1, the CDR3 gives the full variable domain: GAGVSQSPSNKVTEKGKDVELRCDPISGHTALYWYRQSLGQGLEFLIYFQGNSAPDKSGLPSDRFSAERTGGSVSTLTIQRTQQEDSAVYLCASSPSDRGGEQFFGPGTRLTVL.

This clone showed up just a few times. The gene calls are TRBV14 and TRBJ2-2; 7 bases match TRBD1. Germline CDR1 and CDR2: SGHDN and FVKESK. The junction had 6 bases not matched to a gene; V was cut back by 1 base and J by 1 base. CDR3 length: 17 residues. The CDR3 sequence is CASSQGSTGVNTGELFF. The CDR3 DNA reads TGTGCCAGCAGCCAAGGATCTACAGGGGTGAACACCGGGGAGCTGTTTTTT.

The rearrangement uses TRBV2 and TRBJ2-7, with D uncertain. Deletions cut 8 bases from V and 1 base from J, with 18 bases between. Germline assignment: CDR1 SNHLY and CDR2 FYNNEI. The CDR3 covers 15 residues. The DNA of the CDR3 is TGTGCCAGCGGCGGTAGATTCGGGTCATCCTACGAGCAGTACTTC. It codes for CASGGRFGSSYEQYF.

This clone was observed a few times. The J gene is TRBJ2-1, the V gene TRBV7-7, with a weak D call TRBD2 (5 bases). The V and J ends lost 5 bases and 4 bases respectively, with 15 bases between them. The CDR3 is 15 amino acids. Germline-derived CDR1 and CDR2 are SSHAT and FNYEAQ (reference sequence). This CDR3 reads CASSAGPPLYNEQFF. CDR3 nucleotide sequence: TGTGCCAGCAGCGCGGGCCCACCGCTTTACAATGAGCAGTTCTTC.

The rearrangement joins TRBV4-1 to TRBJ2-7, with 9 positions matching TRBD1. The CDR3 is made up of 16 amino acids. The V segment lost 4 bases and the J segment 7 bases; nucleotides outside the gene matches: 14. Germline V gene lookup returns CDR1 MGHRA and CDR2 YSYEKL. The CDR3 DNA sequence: TGCGCCAGCAGCCCGAGTCCGGGACAGGGATTGAGAGAGCAGTACTTC. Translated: CASSPSPGQGLREQYF.

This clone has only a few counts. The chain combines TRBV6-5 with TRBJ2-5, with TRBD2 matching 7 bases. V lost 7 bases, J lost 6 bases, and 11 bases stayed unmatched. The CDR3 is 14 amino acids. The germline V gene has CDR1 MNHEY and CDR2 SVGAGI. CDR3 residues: CASTGGGRAKTQYF. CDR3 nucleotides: TGTGCCAGCACGGGGGGAGGACGGGCAAAGACCCAGTACTTC.

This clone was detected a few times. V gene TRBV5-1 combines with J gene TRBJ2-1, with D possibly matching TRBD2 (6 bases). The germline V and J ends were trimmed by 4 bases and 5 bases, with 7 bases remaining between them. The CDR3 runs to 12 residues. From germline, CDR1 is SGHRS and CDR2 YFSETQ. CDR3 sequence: CASSRGNNEQFF. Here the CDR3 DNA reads TGCGCCAGCAGCCGCGGGAACAATGAGCAGTTCTTC. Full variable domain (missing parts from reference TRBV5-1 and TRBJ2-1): KAGVTQTPRYLIKTRGQQVTLSCSPISGHRSVSWYQQTPGQGLQFLFEYFSETQRNKGNFPGRFSGRQFSNSRSEMNVSTLELGDSALYLCASSRGNNEQFFGPGTRLTVL.

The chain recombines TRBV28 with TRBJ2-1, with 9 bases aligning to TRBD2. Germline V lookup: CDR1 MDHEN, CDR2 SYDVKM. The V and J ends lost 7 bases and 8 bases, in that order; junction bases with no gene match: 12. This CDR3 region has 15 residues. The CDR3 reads CASTIGVAGADEQFF. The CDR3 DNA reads TGTGCCAGCACAATCGGGGTAGCGGGGGCGGATGAGCAGTTCTTC.

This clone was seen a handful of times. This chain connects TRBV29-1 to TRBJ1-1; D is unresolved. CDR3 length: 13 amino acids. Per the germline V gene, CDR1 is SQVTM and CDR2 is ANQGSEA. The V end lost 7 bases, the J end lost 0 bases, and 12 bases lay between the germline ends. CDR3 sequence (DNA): TGCAGCGCTCGGACCGGGATGAACACTGAAGCTTTCTTT. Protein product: CSARTGMNTEAFF.

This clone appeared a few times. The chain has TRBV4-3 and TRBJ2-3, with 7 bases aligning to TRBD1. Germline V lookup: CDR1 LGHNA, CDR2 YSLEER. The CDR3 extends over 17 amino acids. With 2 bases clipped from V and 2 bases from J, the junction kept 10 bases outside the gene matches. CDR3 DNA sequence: TGCGCCAGCAGCCAAAAGCGAGGGGGCGGACTCACAGATACGCAGTATTTT. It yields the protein CASSQKRGGGLTDTQYF.

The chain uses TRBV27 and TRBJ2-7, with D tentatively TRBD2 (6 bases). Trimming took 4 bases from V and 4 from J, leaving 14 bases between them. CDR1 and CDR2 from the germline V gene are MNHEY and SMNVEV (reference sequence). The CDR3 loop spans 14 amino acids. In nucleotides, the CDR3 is TGTGCCAGCAGTTCCCCGGGACTCACTTACGAGCAGTACTTC. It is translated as CASSSPGLTYEQYF.

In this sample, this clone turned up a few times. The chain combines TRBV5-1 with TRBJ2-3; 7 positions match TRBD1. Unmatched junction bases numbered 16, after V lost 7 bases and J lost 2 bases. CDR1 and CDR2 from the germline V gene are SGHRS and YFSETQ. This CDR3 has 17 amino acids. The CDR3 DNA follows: TGCGCCAGCGTAGAAAATACACGACAGGGATTCACAGATACGCAGTATTTT. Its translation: CASVENTRQGFTDTQYF.

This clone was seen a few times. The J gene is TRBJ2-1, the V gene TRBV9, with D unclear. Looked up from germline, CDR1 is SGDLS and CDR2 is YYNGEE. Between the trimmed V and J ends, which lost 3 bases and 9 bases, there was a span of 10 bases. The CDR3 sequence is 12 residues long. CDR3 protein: CASSALGAEQFF. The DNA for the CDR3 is TGTGCCAGCAGCGCGTTGGGCGCTGAGCAGTTCTTC.

The CDR3 sequence is CASSPQTGAYEQYF. In DNA, the CDR3 is TGTGCCAGCAGCCCCCAGACAGGAGCCTACGAGCAGTACTTC. This rearrangement joins TRBV7-9 to TRBJ2-7; D possibly corresponds to TRBD1 (6 bases). Germline assignment: CDR1 SEHNR and CDR2 FQNEAQ (reference sequence). The CDR3 consists of 14 residues. V dropped 5 bases and J dropped 2 bases, with 13 bases sitting between them. The full variable domain, in which reference TRBV7-9 and TRBJ2-7 provide the parts outside the CDR3, is DTGVSQNPRHKITKRGQNVTFRCDPISEHNRLYWYRQTLGQGPEFLTYFQNEAQLEKSRLLSDRFSAERPKGSFSTLEIQRTEQGDSAMYLCASSPQTGAYEQYFGPGTRLTVT.

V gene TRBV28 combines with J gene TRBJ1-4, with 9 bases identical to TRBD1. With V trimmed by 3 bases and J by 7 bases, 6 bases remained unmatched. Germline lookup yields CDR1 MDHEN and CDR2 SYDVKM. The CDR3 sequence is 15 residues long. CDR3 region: CASSFLGQGIEKLFF. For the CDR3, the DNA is TGTGCCAGCAGTTTCTTGGGACAGGGAATTGAAAAACTGTTTTTT.

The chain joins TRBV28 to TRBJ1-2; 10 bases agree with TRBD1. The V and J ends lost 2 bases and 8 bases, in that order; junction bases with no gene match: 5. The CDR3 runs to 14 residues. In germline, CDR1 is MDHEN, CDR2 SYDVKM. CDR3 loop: CASSLRTGGAGYTF. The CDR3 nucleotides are TGTGCCAGCAGTTTAAGGACAGGGGGAGCCGGCTACACCTTC.

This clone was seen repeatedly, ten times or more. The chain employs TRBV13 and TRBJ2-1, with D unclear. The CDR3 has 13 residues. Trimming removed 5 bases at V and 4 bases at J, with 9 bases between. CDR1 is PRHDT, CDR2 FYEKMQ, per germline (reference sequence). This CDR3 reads CASSRTPYNEQFF. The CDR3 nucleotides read TGTGCCAGCAGCCGAACTCCTTACAATGAGCAGTTCTTC.

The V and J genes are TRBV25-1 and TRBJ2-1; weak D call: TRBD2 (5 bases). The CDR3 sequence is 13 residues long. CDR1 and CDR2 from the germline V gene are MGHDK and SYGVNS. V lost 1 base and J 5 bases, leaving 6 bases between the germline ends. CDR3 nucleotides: TGTGCCAGCAGTGAATTGAGGGACAATGAGCAGTTCTTC. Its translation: CASSELRDNEQFF.

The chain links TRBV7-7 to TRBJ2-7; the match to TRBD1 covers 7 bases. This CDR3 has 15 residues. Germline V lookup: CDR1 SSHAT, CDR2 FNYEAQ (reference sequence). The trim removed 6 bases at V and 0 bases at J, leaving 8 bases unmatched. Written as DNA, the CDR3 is TGTGCCAGCAGTGAGGGGACAGCTAGCTCCTACGAGCAGTACTTC. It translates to CASSEGTASSYEQYF.

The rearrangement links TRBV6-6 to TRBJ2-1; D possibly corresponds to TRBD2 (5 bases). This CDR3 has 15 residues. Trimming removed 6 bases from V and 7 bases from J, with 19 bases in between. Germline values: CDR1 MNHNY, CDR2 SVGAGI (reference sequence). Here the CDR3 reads CASRTGGSGRNEQFF. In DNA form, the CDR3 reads TGTGCCAGCAGGACCGGTGGAAGCGGCCGGAATGAGCAGTTCTTC.